The present T cell receptor beta chain was sequenced within a study of blood T cell repertoires in COVID-19. TCRdb's copy holds only in-frame clones and misses some; the assay was immunoSEQ multiplex PCR. There are roughly 150,000 clones in the sample; roughly 71% occur only once, and about 3.8% lies in the top ten. Germline CDR1 reads MNHNS; CDR2 reads SASEGT. Trimming took 6 bases from V and 11 from J; bases not matched to a gene: 5. There are 11 residues in the CDR3. Specimen: peripheral blood. The chain carries TRBV6-1 and TRBJ1-1; 8 bases are shared with TRBD1. The clonotype comes from an elderly woman with acute or convalescent COVID-19. CDR3 nucleotide sequence: TGTGCCAGCAGGGGTCAGGGGGCGGCTTTCTTT. Translation: CASRGQGAAFF.